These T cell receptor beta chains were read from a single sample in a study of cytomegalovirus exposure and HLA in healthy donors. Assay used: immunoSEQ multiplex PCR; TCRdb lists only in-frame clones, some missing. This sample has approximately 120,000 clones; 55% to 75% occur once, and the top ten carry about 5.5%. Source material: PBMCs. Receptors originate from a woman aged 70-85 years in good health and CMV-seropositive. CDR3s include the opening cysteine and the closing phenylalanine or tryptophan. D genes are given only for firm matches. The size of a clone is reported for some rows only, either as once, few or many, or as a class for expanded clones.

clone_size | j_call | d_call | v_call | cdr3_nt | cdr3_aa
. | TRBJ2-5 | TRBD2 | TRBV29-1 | TGCAGCGTTCCCGTCGAAATAGCGGGGGCCACGTACCAAGAGACCCAGTACTTC | CSVPVEIAGATYQETQYF
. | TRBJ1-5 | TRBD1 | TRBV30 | TGTGCCTGGAATCCGGGACAGACGAATCAGCCCCAGCATTTT | CAWNPGQTNQPQHF
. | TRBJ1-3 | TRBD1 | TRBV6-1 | TGTGCCAGCAGTGATTGGACAGGGGGTGGAAACACCATATATTTT | CASSDWTGGGNTIYF
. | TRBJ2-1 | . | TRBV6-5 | TGTGCCAGCAACGCCAGGGACTCGCGGGGAGGGCAGTTCTTC | CASNARDSRGGQFF
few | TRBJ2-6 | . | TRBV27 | TGTGCCAGCAGTTCGACAGTCTCTGGGGCCAACGTCCTGACTTTC | CASSSTVSGANVLTF
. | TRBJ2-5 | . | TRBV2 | TGTGCCAGCAGTGTGCAGGAGACCCAGTACTTC | CASSVQETQYF
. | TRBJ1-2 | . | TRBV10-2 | TGCGCCAGCAGTGGGGGGCAGGTCTATGGCTACACCTTC | CASSGGQVYGYTF
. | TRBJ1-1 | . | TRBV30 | TGTGCCTGGAGTCGGGGGGGGAACACTGAAGCTTTCTTT | CAWSRGGNTEAFF
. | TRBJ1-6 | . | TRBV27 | TGTGCCAGCAGTCTACAGGGAACAGTCAATAATTCACCCCTCCACTTT | CASSLQGTVNNSPLHF
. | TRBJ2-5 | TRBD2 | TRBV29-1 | TGCAGCGTTGCTTCCGGGACTAGCGGGGGGGCAGCGAAGACCCAGTACTTC | CSVASGTSGGAAKTQYF
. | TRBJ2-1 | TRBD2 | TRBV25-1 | TGTGCCAGCAGTGAGGGAGGGTCCAATGAGCAGTTCTTC | CASSEGGSNEQFF
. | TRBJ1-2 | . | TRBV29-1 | TGCAGCGTTGAAACGGCAGGGGATGGCTACACCTTC | CSVETAGDGYTF
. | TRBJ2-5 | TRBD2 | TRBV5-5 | TGTGCCAGCAGCCCGGGGGGGCTAGCGGGGGCTTACCAAGAGACCCAGTACTTC | CASSPGGLAGAYQETQYF
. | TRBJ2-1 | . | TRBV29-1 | TGCAGCGTTGAGCGGGACGTCGGGGATGAGCAGTTCTTC | CSVERDVGDEQFF
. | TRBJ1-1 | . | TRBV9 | TGTGCCAGCAGCGTAGAAGGAGGGATAAGTTGGACTGAAGCTTTCTTT | CASSVEGGISWTEAFF
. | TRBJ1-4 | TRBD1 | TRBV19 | TGTGCCAGTAGTGGACCCTTCCGGGACAGGGGGCGGGAGAATGAAAAACTGTTTTTT | CASSGPFRDRGRENEKLFF
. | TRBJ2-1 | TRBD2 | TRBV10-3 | TGTGCCATCAGTCCGACTAGCGGGGGTTACAATGAGCAGTTCTTC | CAISPTSGGYNEQFF
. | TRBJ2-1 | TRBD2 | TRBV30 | TGTGCCTGGAGTTCGCCTAGCGGGGCTAACAATGAGCAGTTCTTC | CAWSSPSGANNEQFF
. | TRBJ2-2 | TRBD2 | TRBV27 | TGTGCCAGCAGGTCGAGCGGGGGGACAAACACCGGGGAGCTGTTTTTT | CASRSSGGTNTGELFF
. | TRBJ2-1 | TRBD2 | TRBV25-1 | TGTGCCAGCAGTGAATATGCGGCGGGGGACCACAATGAGCAGTTCTTC | CASSEYAAGDHNEQFF
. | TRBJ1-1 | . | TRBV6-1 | TGTGCCAGCAGTGAAGCGGGCAAGAACACTGAAGCTTTCTTT | CASSEAGKNTEAFF
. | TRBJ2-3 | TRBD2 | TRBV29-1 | TGCAGCGGCGGGAGTACAGATACGCAGTATTTT | CSGGSTDTQYF
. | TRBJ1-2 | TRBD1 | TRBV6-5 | TGTGCCAGCAGTTACTCCACAGGGGGCGACTATGGCTACACCTTC | CASSYSTGGDYGYTF
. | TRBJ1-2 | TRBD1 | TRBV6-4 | TGTGCCACCTCGTCGACAGGGAACTATGGCTACACCTTC | CATSSTGNYGYTF
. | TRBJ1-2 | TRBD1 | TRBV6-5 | TGTGCCAGCAGTTTGGACAGGGAGATTGGGGGCTACACCTTC | CASSLDREIGGYTF
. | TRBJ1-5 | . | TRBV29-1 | TGCAGCGTCGAGGCAGGGGTTAATCAGCCCCAGCATTTT | CSVEAGVNQPQHF
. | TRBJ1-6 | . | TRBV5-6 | TGTGCCAGCAGCTTGATCGGGGGATGGAATTCACCCCTCCACTTT | CASSLIGGWNSPLHF